This entry lists 28 T cell receptor beta chains sequenced from one sample in a study of blood T cell repertoires in COVID-19. Profiled with immunoSEQ multiplex PCR; TCRdb holds only in-frame clones, not every one. Among about 240,000 clones listed, approximately 78% were seen once. The specimen was peripheral blood. The receptors stem from a woman aged 55-69 years with active or convalescent COVID-19.

This chain links TRBV10-3 with TRBJ1-1; a possible D gene is TRBD1 (6 bases). Germline CDR1 reads ENHRY; CDR2 reads SYGVKD. There are 12 residues in the CDR3. The V end lost 2 bases, the J end lost 5 bases, and 6 bases lay between the germline ends. CDR3 in DNA: TGTGCCATCAGTGAGGGGACAACTGAAGCTTTCTTT. As protein: CAISEGTTEAFF.

The chain employs TRBV3-1 (or the pseudogene TRBV3-2) and TRBJ2-7; TRBD2 is a possible D gene (6 bases). V dropped 4 bases and J dropped 3 bases, with 13 bases sitting between them. Germline V CDR1 and CDR2: LGHDT, YNNKEL (reference sequence). CDR3 length equals 14 residues. CDR3 protein: CASSPTAGGYEQYF. As DNA, the CDR3 is TGTGCCAGCAGCCCAACGGCCGGGGGCTACGAGCAGTACTTC.

The J gene is TRBJ2-1, the V gene TRBV19, with 7 bases matching TRBD1. V was clipped by 5 bases and J by 8 bases; unmatched bases: 12. The CDR3 is made up of 15 amino acids. Germline lookup yields CDR1 LNHDA and CDR2 SQIVND (reference sequence). CDR3 in DNA: TGTGCCAGTAGTGCCGGACAGGCGGAGCGTCATGAGCAGTTCTTC. It encodes CASSAGQAERHEQFF.

The chain links TRBV6-5 to TRBJ1-5; D not certain. V lost 10 bases and J 6 bases, leaving 16 bases between the germline ends. From germline, CDR1 is MNHEY and CDR2 SVGAGI. CDR3 length: 13 residues. CDR3 amino acids: CATSPVFGQPQHF. CDR3 nucleotide sequence: TGTGCCACGTCTCCGGTCTTCGGTCAGCCCCAGCATTTT.

The V call is TRBV14, the J call TRBJ1-1; 10 bases align to TRBD1. Looked up from germline, CDR1 is SGHDN and CDR2 is FVKESK. V lost 2 bases, J lost 8 bases, and 11 bases stayed unmatched. This CDR3 is built from 16 residues. The CDR3 here is CASSQRPGTGVAEAFF. The CDR3, as DNA: TGTGCCAGCAGCCAAAGACCCGGGACAGGGGTGGCGGAAGCTTTCTTT.

The J gene is TRBJ2-7, the V gene TRBV5-1; TRBD1 might be the D (5 bases). Trimming cost V 0 bases and J 3 bases, with 10 bases left between them. The CDR3 has 14 residues. The germline V gene has CDR1 SGHRS and CDR2 YFSETQ. The CDR3 nucleotides read TGCGCCAGCAGCTTGGGACAGCCCCTCTACGAGCAGTACTTC. Protein: CASSLGQPLYEQYF. Complete variable domain (other parts from reference TRBV5-1 and TRBJ2-7): KAGVTQTPRYLIKTRGQQVTLSCSPISGHRSVSWYQQTPGQGLQFLFEYFSETQRNKGNFPGRFSGRQFSNSRSEMNVSTLELGDSALYLCASSLGQPLYEQYFGPGTRLTVT.

This chain uses TRBV4-1 with TRBJ2-3; D possibly corresponds to TRBD2 (6 bases). Per the germline V gene, CDR1 is MGHRA and CDR2 is YSYEKL. The V end lost 4 bases, the J end lost 6 bases, and 8 bases lay between the germline ends. This CDR3 is 12 amino acids long. The CDR3 is CASSLGGDTQYF. DNA of the CDR3: TGCGCCAGCAGCCTAGGAGGGGATACGCAGTATTTT.

This chain links TRBV2 with TRBJ1-6, with D maybe TRBD1 (5 bases). The CDR3 totals 17 residues. Germline values: CDR1 SNHLY, CDR2 FYNNEI. V lost 4 bases to trimming and J lost 0 bases, with 13 bases between them. This CDR3 reads CASSVRQLSSYNSPLHF. As DNA, the CDR3 is TGTGCCAGCAGTGTAAGACAGCTGAGCTCCTATAATTCACCCCTCCACTTT.

There are a few counts of this clone. The chain recombines TRBV2 with TRBJ2-2; 7 nucleotides align to TRBD2. Germline V CDR1 and CDR2: SNHLY, FYNNEI. CDR3 length: 14 amino acids. V lost 8 bases, J lost 6 bases, and 9 bases stayed unmatched. The CDR3 DNA sequence: TGTGCCAGCCTCCCAGCGGGATCTCCCGGGGAGCTGTTTTTT. Its protein product is CASLPAGSPGELFF. The variable domain in full, with the rest retrieved from reference TRBV2 and TRBJ2-2, is EPEVTQTPSHQVTQMGQEVILRCVPISNHLYFYWYRQILGQKVEFLVSFYNNEISEKSEIFDDQFSVERPDGSNFTLKIRSTKLEDSAMYFCASLPAGSPGELFFGEGSRLTVL.

This clone was seen only a few times. The J gene is TRBJ2-5, the V gene TRBV7-8; D is unresolved. Between the trimmed V and J ends, which lost 1 base and 7 bases, there was a span of 10 bases. Germline loops: CDR1 SGHVS, CDR2 FQNEAQ. There are 13 residues in the CDR3. The DNA of the CDR3 is TGTGCCAGCAGCTTAGGGCTAGTGAGGACCCAGTACTTC. Its protein is CASSLGLVRTQYF.

V is TRBV5-1 and J is TRBJ1-1; D is uncertain. This CDR3 spans 16 amino acids. Germline V lookup: CDR1 SGHRS, CDR2 YFSETQ. V lost 1 base, J lost 2 bases, and 15 bases lay in between. CDR3 nucleotide sequence: TGCGCCAGCAGCTTGAACCCCAGCGGGGTCAACACTGAAGCTTTCTTT. Residues: CASSLNPSGVNTEAFF.

V and J are TRBV28 and TRBJ1-5; D may be TRBD1 (6 bases). The CDR3 extends over 22 amino acids. Trimming took off 1 base at V and 9 bases at J, with 37 bases between the two ends. In germline, CDR1 is MDHEN, CDR2 SYDVKM. The CDR3 bases are TGTGCCAGCAGTTTATCGCCTTTGGGCCTTCGGGGGGGCCCGGTCGGTAGGGCGCCCCAGCATTTT. Its translation is CASSLSPLGLRGGPVGRAPQHF.

The chain recombines TRBV6-6 with TRBJ2-3, with 11 bases fitting TRBD1. V shed 1 base, J shed 2 bases, and the junction held 2 bases outside the gene matches. The germline V gene has CDR1 MNHNY and CDR2 SVGAGI (reference sequence). CDR3 length: 16 amino acids. CDR3: CASSYLGQGVTDTQYF. The CDR3 coding sequence is TGTGCCAGCAGTTACTTGGGACAGGGGGTCACAGATACGCAGTATTTT.

The chain joins TRBV27 to TRBJ1-4, with TRBD1 as a possible D gene (6 bases). This CDR3 spans 14 amino acids. V lost 5 bases and J lost 7, with 14 bases in between. The germline V gene has CDR1 MNHEY and CDR2 SMNVEV (reference sequence). CDR3 coding DNA: TGTGCCAGCAGTCCTCGGGACATGAGTGAAAAACTGTTTTTT. Amino acid sequence: CASSPRDMSEKLFF.

V gene TRBV6-5 combines with J gene TRBJ1-4; 10 bases match TRBD1. V lost 6 bases, J lost 7 bases, and 2 bases stayed unmatched. This CDR3 has 13 residues. Germline values: CDR1 MNHEY, CDR2 SVGAGI. This CDR3 is CASSDRGREKLFF. The CDR3 bases are TGTGCCAGCAGCGACAGGGGGCGTGAAAAACTGTTTTTT.

The DNA for the CDR3 is TGCGCCAGCAGCTTGACGAGGACTGAAGCTTTCTTT. This encodes CASSLTRTEAFF. This chain uses TRBV5-1 with TRBJ1-1; no definite D call. Trimming left V 1 base short and J 5 bases short, with 6 bases between. The CDR3 has 12 amino acids. The germline V gene has CDR1 SGHRS and CDR2 YFSETQ. Using reference TRBV5-1 and TRBJ1-1 for the parts outside the CDR3, the full variable domain is KAGVTQTPRYLIKTRGQQVTLSCSPISGHRSVSWYQQTPGQGLQFLFEYFSETQRNKGNFPGRFSGRQFSNSRSEMNVSTLELGDSALYLCASSLTRTEAFFGQGTRLTVV.

This chain joins TRBV6-5 and TRBJ1-2, with TRBD1 identical over 8 bases. Germline V gives CDR1 MNHEY, CDR2 SVGAGI. J was trimmed by 4 bases and V by 9 bases; bases with no gene match: 10. The CDR3 covers 14 residues. CDR3 DNA sequence: TGTGCCAGTACCGCAGGGGGCTTCATCTATGGCTACACCTTC. Its translation: CASTAGGFIYGYTF.

The V call is TRBV24-1, the J call TRBJ1-2, with TRBD1 as a possible D gene (6 bases). V lost 2 bases to trimming and J lost 4 bases, with 10 bases between them. The CDR3 is 14 amino acids. Germline-derived CDR1 and CDR2 are KGHDR and SFDVKD. CDR3 coding DNA: TGTGCCACCAGTGATTCGGGACATAGCTATGGCTACACCTTC. This gives the protein CATSDSGHSYGYTF.

The sample holds one count of this clone. The J gene is TRBJ2-1, the V gene TRBV19; TRBD2 agrees at 15 bases. V was pared by 5 bases and J by 7 bases, with 6 bases of the junction left unmatched. The germline CDR1 and CDR2 sequences are LNHDA and SQIVND (reference sequence). This CDR3 has 16 amino acids. The CDR3 coding sequence is TGTGCCAGTAGTTCGGGACTAGCGGGGGGCAGGAATGAGCAGTTCTTC. It specifies CASSSGLAGGRNEQFF.

CDR3 nucleotides: TGTGCCAGCAGCTTAGCGCGAAGTGGCTCCTACAATGAGCAGTTCTTC. Its translation is CASSLARSGSYNEQFF. This chain joins TRBV11-1 and TRBJ2-1, with D uncertain. The CDR3 is 16 residues long. CDR1 is SGHAT and CDR2 is FQDESV in the germline V gene (reference sequence). Trimming cost V 0 bases and J 0 bases, with 9 bases left between them.

The chain recombines TRBV29-1 with TRBJ2-1; 11 nucleotides line up with TRBD1. V was pared by 5 bases and J by 7 bases, with 7 bases of the junction left unmatched. The V gene's germline CDR1 is SQVTM and CDR2 ANQGSEA. The CDR3 extends over 14 amino acids. CDR3 sequence reads: CSVRWDRGLNEQFF. In nucleotides, the CDR3 is TGCAGCGTTAGGTGGGACAGGGGGTTGAATGAGCAGTTCTTC.

This rearrangement joins TRBV11-2 to TRBJ1-6; weak D call: TRBD1 (5 bases). The V gene's germline CDR1 is SGHAT and CDR2 FQNNGV. Trimming took off 5 bases at V and 3 bases at J, with 14 bases between the two ends. The CDR3 contains 16 residues. The CDR3 region is CASSQTPGVYNSPLHF. DNA of the CDR3: TGTGCCAGCAGCCAGACCCCGGGGGTCTATAATTCACCCCTCCACTTT.

V is TRBV3-1 (or the pseudogene TRBV3-2) and J is TRBJ2-2; no clear D. The CDR3 consists of 14 residues. Germline V gives CDR1 LGHDT, CDR2 YNNKEL (reference sequence). The V gene lost 3 bases and the J gene lost 1 base, with 6 bases spanning the gap. In nucleotides, the CDR3 is TGTGCCAGCAGCCAGGCTCTGAACACCGGGGAGCTGTTTTTT. It codes for CASSQALNTGELFF.

The count of this clone is one. V gene TRBV23-1 combines with J gene TRBJ1-6, with a tentative D call TRBD1 (6 bases). TRBV23-1 is placed among ORFs of uncertain function. The CDR3 has 15 amino acids. The V and J ends lost 0 bases and 8 bases respectively, with 11 bases between them. The CDR3 bases are TGCGCCAGCAGTCAATCGAGGGGGGGCCATTCACCCCTCCACTTT. Protein product: CASSQSRGGHSPLHF.

The chain recombines TRBV11-3 with TRBJ2-1; D perhaps matches TRBD1 (5 bases). The V end was cut by 1 base, the J end by 7 bases, with 14 bases between. The CDR3 length is 15 residues. Per germline, CDR1 SGHNT and CDR2 YENEEA. The CDR3 sequence is CASSLGQGSQNEQFF. The CDR3 nucleotides are TGTGCCAGCAGCTTAGGGCAGGGCAGCCAGAATGAGCAGTTCTTC.

The V gene is TRBV7-9, the J gene TRBJ1-1; 7 bases are a match to TRBD1. This CDR3 spans 12 amino acids. Germline CDR1 is SEHNR and CDR2 is FQNEAQ (reference sequence). V dropped 5 bases and J dropped 6; count of bases not matched to a gene: 3. The DNA for the CDR3 is TGTGCCAGCAGCCAAACAGGGGCTGAAGCTTTCTTT. Protein: CASSQTGAEAFF.

V usage is TRBV19 and J usage is TRBJ1-5; D is ambiguous. Germline CDR1 LNHDA, CDR2 SQIVND (reference sequence). CDR3 length equals 14 residues. Trimming removed 8 bases from V and 0 bases from J, with 11 bases in between. The CDR3 DNA reads TGTGCCAGTGCCGACCGACATAGCAATCAGCCCCAGCATTTT. It is translated as CASADRHSNQPQHF.

The J gene is TRBJ2-7, the V gene TRBV6-2 or TRBV6-3; possible D gene TRBD1, 5 bases. The CDR3 contains 15 residues. Trimming cost V 2 bases and J 3 bases, with 14 bases left between them. Germline CDR1 reads MNHEY; CDR2 reads SVGEGT. CDR3 nucleotide sequence: TGTGCCAGCAGTTACCCCCGTGGCAGGGTCTACGAGCAGTACTTC. This codes for CASSYPRGRVYEQYF.